One sample yielded the 23 T cell receptor beta chains listed below, sequenced in a study of blood T cell repertoires in COVID-19. Some clones are missing from TCRdb's copy, which holds only in-frame ones; the method was immunoSEQ multiplex PCR. Counted here are 330,000 or so clones, over 85% occurring once; the ten biggest clones make up 3% to 4%. Sequenced material: peripheral blood. The receptors originated from a woman aged 55-75 years with COVID-19, enrolled during active disease.

The genes are TRBV2 and TRBJ2-1; the D is unclear. Germline values: CDR1 SNHLY, CDR2 FYNNEI. Trimming cost V 4 bases and J 7 bases, with 11 bases left between them. The CDR3 consists of 13 residues. The CDR3 DNA follows: TGTGCCAGCAGTGCCCCTAGTAGGAATGAGCAGTTCTTC. It is translated as CASSAPSRNEQFF.

The rearrangement joins TRBV4-1 to TRBJ1-4; 7 positions match TRBD1. CDR1 and CDR2 from the germline V gene are MGHRA and YSYEKL. V shed 4 bases, J shed 2 bases, and the junction held 7 bases outside the gene matches. The CDR3 spans 16 residues. DNA for the CDR3: TGCGCCAGCAGCCGCTCAGGGGGTTTGACTAATGAAAAACTGTTTTTT. Translating gives CASSRSGGLTNEKLFF.

V and J are TRBV6-5 and TRBJ2-3, with 9 nucleotides matching TRBD2. This CDR3 comprises 16 residues. Looked up from germline, CDR1 is MNHEY and CDR2 is SVGAGI. The V gene end was trimmed by 2 bases and the J gene end by 3 bases; junction bases not matched to a gene: 6. In nucleotides, the CDR3 is TGTGCCAGCAGTTACCAGGGCGGGGGGGGAACAGATACGCAGTATTTT. Protein sequence: CASSYQGGGGTDTQYF.

This clone has only one observation. The same CDR3 also results from other DNA sequences found in this sample. The rearrangement uses TRBV6-1 and TRBJ1-2; unclear D gene. V was pared by 1 base and J by 6 bases, with 9 bases between. Germline CDR1 reads MNHNS; CDR2 reads SASEGT. This CDR3 region has 13 residues. For the CDR3, the DNA is TGTGCCAGCAGTGAAGTGAGTAGAGATGGCTACACCTTC. It encodes CASSEVSRDGYTF.

The rearrangement links TRBV5-4 to TRBJ1-4; 7 nucleotides agree with TRBD1. The CDR3 consists of 14 residues. Trimming cost V 4 bases and J 6 bases; bases outside gene matches: 6. Germline loops: CDR1 SGHNT, CDR2 YYREEE (reference sequence). This CDR3 reads CASSRQGLDEKLFF. The CDR3 region has the DNA TGTGCCAGCAGCCGACAGGGTTTGGATGAAAAACTGTTTTTT.

The DNA of the CDR3 is TGTGCCAGCAGCTTAGTCCTGAAGGGGGCAACGAACACCGGGGAGCTGTTTTTT. It specifies CASSLVLKGATNTGELFF. The gene calls are TRBV11-2 and TRBJ2-2, with 7 bases lining up with TRBD1. The V segment lost 1 base and the J segment 0 bases; nucleotides outside the gene matches: 8. CDR3 length equals 18 residues. Germline V gene lookup returns CDR1 SGHAT and CDR2 FQNNGV.

The chain recombines TRBV16 with TRBJ1-4; TRBD1 might be the D (6 bases). CDR1 is KGHSY, CDR2 FQNENV, per germline. CDR3 length: 15 amino acids. V shed 1 base and J shed 8 bases, with 14 bases lying between them. CDR3: CASSQLGQIEEKLFF. CDR3 nucleotides: TGTGCCAGCAGCCAATTAGGACAGATCGAGGAAAAACTGTTTTTT. Using reference TRBV16 and TRBJ1-4 for the parts outside the CDR3, the full variable domain is GEEVAQTPKHLVRGEGQKAKLYCAPIKGHSYVFWYQQVLKNEFKFLISFQNENVFDETGMPKERFSAKCLPNSPCSLEIQATKLEDSAVYFCASSQLGQIEEKLFFGSGTQLSVL.

The CDR3 loop is CASTGISAGNTIYF. The CDR3 nucleotides read TGTGCCAGTACGGGGATTTCGGCTGGAAACACCATATATTTT. The V gene is TRBV19, the J gene TRBJ1-3; D is undetermined. CDR3 length: 14 amino acids. Trimming stripped 7 bases from V and 2 bases from J, with 12 bases between. Germline CDR1 is LNHDA and CDR2 is SQIVND (reference sequence).

The chain links TRBV9 to TRBJ2-1, with a weak D call TRBD1 (5 bases). Germline assignment: CDR1 SGDLS and CDR2 YYNGEE. V gave up 3 bases and J gave up 4 bases, with 14 bases separating them. The CDR3 consists of 15 residues. CDR3 in amino acids: CASSEWATEYNEQFF. Here the CDR3 DNA reads TGTGCCAGCAGCGAGTGGGCGACAGAGTACAATGAGCAGTTCTTC.

The gene calls are TRBV5-1 and TRBJ1-2; TRBD1 is a possible D gene (6 bases). The CDR3 sequence is 13 residues long. Between the trimmed V and J ends, which lost 4 bases and 6 bases, there was a span of 13 bases. CDR1 SGHRS and CDR2 YFSETQ come from the germline V gene. CDR3 bases: TGCGCCAGCAGCCACAGGGAGGGGGATGGCTACACCTTC. It specifies CASSHREGDGYTF.

V gene TRBV2 combines with J gene TRBJ1-5; TRBD1 might be the D (6 bases). Germline V gene lookup returns CDR1 SNHLY and CDR2 FYNNEI. V was clipped by 6 bases and J by 6 bases, with 15 bases between them. CDR3 length: 14 residues. The CDR3 reads CASSAQGRIQPQHF. In nucleotides, the CDR3 is TGTGCCAGCAGCGCACAGGGTCGGATTCAGCCCCAGCATTTT.

J is TRBJ1-6 and V is TRBV21-1. TRBV21-1 constitutes a pseudogene. The CDR3 length is 15 residues. CDR3 sequence reads: CASSKATGWNSPLHF. CDR3 coding DNA: TGTGCCAGCAGCAAGGCGACCGGGTGGAATTCACCCCTCCACTTT.

The rearrangement uses TRBV4-2 and TRBJ2-1; perhaps TRBD2 as D (6 bases). This CDR3 is built from 20 residues. Between the trimmed V and J ends, which lost 1 base and 0 bases, there was a span of 22 bases. Germline V lookup: CDR1 LGHNA, CDR2 YNFKEQ. CDR3 coding DNA: TGTGCCAGCAGCCAAGTCCACTTCGGGAGCGTGGTGAGCTCCTACAATGAGCAGTTCTTC. Translating gives CASSQVHFGSVVSSYNEQFF.

In its sample, this clone was seen once. The chain employs TRBV6-5 and TRBJ2-7, with 8 nucleotides matching TRBD1. Germline CDR1 and CDR2: MNHEY and SVGAGI. The CDR3 is made up of 15 amino acids. V lost 7 bases, J lost 3 bases, and 11 bases stayed unmatched. In DNA form, the CDR3 reads TGTGCCAGCACCGACAGGAGACAGGGGATCTACGAGCAGTACTTC. This encodes CASTDRRQGIYEQYF.

This clone was counted only a few times. The chain has TRBV5-5 and TRBJ1-2, with a tentative D call TRBD1 (6 bases). V lost 0 bases to trimming and J lost 8 bases, with 20 bases between them. CDR1 and CDR2 (germline): SGHKS, YYEKEE (reference sequence). This CDR3 has 16 residues. For the CDR3, the DNA is TGTGCCAGCAGCTTGGCTACAGGGACCTCTTCTTCGGGCTACACCTTC. Protein product: CASSLATGTSSSGYTF. Looking up the rest from reference TRBV5-5 and TRBJ1-2 gives the full variable domain: DAGVTQSPTHLIKTRGQQVTLRCSPISGHKSVSWYQQVLGQGPQFIFQYYEKEERGRGNFPDRFSARQFPNYSSELNVNALLLGDSALYLCASSLATGTSSSGYTFGSGTRLTVV.

The chain is built from TRBV18 and TRBJ1-2; possible D gene TRBD1, 5 bases. V was cut by 4 bases and J by 8 bases, with 29 bases left in between. CDR1 is KGHSH, CDR2 LQKENI, per germline. CDR3 length: 18 amino acids. DNA of the CDR3: TGTGCCAGCTCACAAAGTTTAAGCAGGGAGGCCCACCCGCCCGGCTACACCTTC. Translated, it gives CASSQSLSREAHPPGYTF.

The chain carries TRBV15 and TRBJ2-6; a weak D match, TRBD1 (5 bases). The CDR3 loop spans 16 amino acids. Per the germline V gene, CDR1 is LNHNV and CDR2 is YYDKDF (reference sequence). Trimming cost V 4 bases and J 4 bases, with 14 bases left between them. CDR3 nucleotides: TGTGCCACCAGCAATCCGGACATGGCCGGGGCCAACGTCCTGACTTTC. Translating it yields CATSNPDMAGANVLTF.

V and J are TRBV5-1 and TRBJ2-2; 7 nucleotides agree with TRBD1. Germline values: CDR1 SGHRS, CDR2 YFSETQ. Trimming cost V 2 bases and J 7 bases; bases outside gene matches: 2. This CDR3 has 13 amino acids. The DNA for the CDR3 is TGCGCCAGCAGCTTTACAGGGGTCGGGGAGCTGTTTTTT. The encoded protein is CASSFTGVGELFF.

V gene TRBV6-5 combines with J gene TRBJ2-1; tentatively, D is TRBD1 (6 bases). V lost 4 bases to trimming and J lost 0 bases, with 10 bases between them. The CDR3 spans 15 residues. Per germline, CDR1 MNHEY and CDR2 SVGAGI. The CDR3 DNA sequence: TGTGCCAGCAGTTCCGGACAGATCTCCTACAATGAGCAGTTCTTC. Its translation is CASSSGQISYNEQFF.

CDR3 in amino acids: CASSQDGAGGVNEQFF. CDR3 DNA sequence: TGTGCCAGCAGCCAAGATGGAGCGGGGGGTGTGAATGAGCAGTTCTTC. The chain links TRBV4-2 to TRBJ2-1; 9 positions match TRBD2. The CDR3 spans 16 residues. V lost 0 bases and J lost 7; bases outside the gene matches: 7. Germline loops: CDR1 LGHNA, CDR2 YNFKEQ.

The CDR3 loop is CAWEHSGNTIYF. CDR3 in DNA: TGTGCCTGGGAACACTCTGGAAACACCATATATTTT. The chain uses TRBV30 and TRBJ1-3; D not resolved. The CDR3 is made up of 12 amino acids. Looked up from germline, CDR1 is GTSNPN and CDR2 is SVGIG (reference sequence). V lost 5 bases to trimming and J lost 0 bases, with 5 bases between them.

V is TRBV7-8 and J is TRBJ2-3; 11 nucleotides align to TRBD2. Unmatched junction bases numbered 19, after V lost 7 bases and J lost 4 bases. This CDR3 is built from 19 residues. CDR1 is SGHVS, CDR2 FQNEAQ, per germline. This chain's CDR3 is CASTQRLAGGTLASDTQYF. In DNA, the CDR3 is TGTGCCAGCACCCAGCGGCTAGCGGGGGGAACACTAGCCTCAGATACGCAGTATTTT.

This sequence joins TRBV30 and TRBJ1-6, with a weak D call TRBD1 (6 bases). Per germline, CDR1 GTSNPN and CDR2 SVGIG (reference sequence). CDR3 length: 14 residues. V was shortened by 1 base and J by 9 bases, with 13 bases between the two germline ends. CDR3 nucleotides: TGTGCCTGGAGTGCGGGGGGCAGGGTTTCACCCCTCCACTTT. Protein product: CAWSAGGRVSPLHF.